The entry that follows covers one T cell receptor beta chain sequence. Its antigen is not yet known. There are no base qualities to consult, and no much larger clone falls within one base. The sample belongs to a study of human T cells and chemical hapten exposure (dated by TCRdb to about 2021). Study-level background: For sensitization, 2% DPC in acetone was applied to a 2 cm by 2 cm area of upper inner arm skin. Throughout the approximately 25-week study period, patients were also given weekly therapeutic DPC doses on the scalp. Patch testing was performed on the upper back with Finn chambers containing 0.01% DPC, and the patch tests were scored after 6 days according to International Contact Dermatitis Research Group standards. Most of the patients in the cohort were female, and the cohort covered alopecia areata with under or over 50% scalp involvement, alopecia totalis and alopecia universalis. Libraries were pooled for sequencing, and per-sample TCR yields varied mainly because of small differences in library volumes within the pool. This study followed changes in the peripheral blood TCR repertoire in vivo during primary and secondary sensitization of alopecia patients to the hapten diphenylcyclopropenone (DPC). Blood samples were taken from patients before sensitization (week 0) and at 2, 6 and about 24 weeks after DPC sensitization. Blood for TCR sequencing was provided by twenty-nine alopecia patients at one to four time points (pre-sensitization, 2, 6 and 24 weeks). Findings and caveats that apply to the study as a whole: Repeated subsampling changed both the strength of the expansion versus patch-test correlation and the threshold at which the correlation became significant. The number of TCRs above 1 in 1000 frequency did not change with DPC sensitization; there was no evidence of global repertoire structure alterations. A positive correlation was found between the number of PT1 expanded TCRs and patch test score, with significance reached at thresholds 8, 16 and 32 but not 4. Expanded TCRs formed significantly more large CDR3 similarity clusters than pre-sensitization or healthy control sets, consistent with antigen-driven responses. Alopecia, a presumed autoimmune disease, was present in all patients, so the immune response of the patients might differ from that of healthy individuals.

Library creation used RACE. Sequencing was carried out with a NextSeq 500. Library preparation attached unique molecular identifiers to individual cDNA molecules for quantitative, reproducible TCR counting. Both TCR alpha and TCR beta chains were sequenced from each blood RNA sample. The authors' analysis ran thus. A median of about 87,000 TCRs per sample was observed, with a range of 23,224 to 690,600. V, J and CDR3 annotation of the TCR reads was carried out using the Decombinator software suite. For PS versus PT1 abundance plots, all samples were subsampled to the same number of TCRs (28,000). TCRs were defined as expanded if absent before sensitization and observed at least eight times at the 2-week time point. The public sequencing data were trimmed at Q25 with fastp and processed into clonotypes with MiXCR by TCRdb, which kept only in-frame beta chains. Rows with one shared CDR3 protein collapse into an entry with the most common genes and DNA. V and J calls and clone size were set by TCRdb, not the authors. The sample yields about 260,000 distinct CDR3 sequences; about 9% were counted once. 2.3% of the sample is taken by the ten largest.

This specimen's time point label, per the study, means: pre-sensitization, week 0. The sample's treatment or condition label, in plain terms: therapeutic diphenylcyclopropenone sensitization with weekly scalp DPC. At every patch-test visit, the blood draw took place before the patch test was put on. To be eligible, patients had to be aged 18 to 70, diagnosed with alopecia and judged suitable for DPC therapy, while pregnant patients were excluded. Unfractionated whole blood was collected in Tempus Blood RNA tubes, and total RNA was extracted from that blood. This material consisted of whole blood, taken in connection with sensitization to the hapten diphenylcyclopropenone (DPC). The origin of this receptor is a woman aged 40 to 49 with alopecia areata. Some clones in this sample may be carry-over from other donors' samples.

The DNA sequence is TGTGCCAGCAGCCCCCTATTAGGGAAACTGGCGGGCACAGATACGCAGTATTTT. It encodes CASSPLLGKLAGTDTQYF. Recombination connected TRBV7-9 to TRBJ2-3; the D gene is unclear. Trimming at the junction amounts to 5 bases on V and 1 base on J, and the germline ends lie 22 bases apart. As encoded in the germline V gene (reference sequence), CDR1 is SEHNR while CDR2 is FQNEAQ. Including cysteine and phenylalanine, the CDR3 has 18 amino acids. The entry retains the CDR3 DNA only, 54 bases that are in frame from base 1.